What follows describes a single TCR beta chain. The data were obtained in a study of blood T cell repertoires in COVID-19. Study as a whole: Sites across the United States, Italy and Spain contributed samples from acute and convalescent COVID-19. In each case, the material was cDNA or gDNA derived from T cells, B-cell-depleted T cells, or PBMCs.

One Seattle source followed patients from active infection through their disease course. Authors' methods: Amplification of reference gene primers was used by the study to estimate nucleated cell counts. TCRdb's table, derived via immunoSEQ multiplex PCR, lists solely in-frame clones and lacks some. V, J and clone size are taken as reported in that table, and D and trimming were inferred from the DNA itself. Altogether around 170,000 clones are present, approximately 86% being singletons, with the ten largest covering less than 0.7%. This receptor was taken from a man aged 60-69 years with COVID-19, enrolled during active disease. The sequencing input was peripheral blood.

The CDR3 region is CASSPETGARGEQYF. The DNA for the CDR3 is TGTGCCAGCTCACCAGAGACAGGGGCGCGGGGCGAGCAGTACTTC. The chain uses TRBV18 and TRBJ2-7, with TRBD1 matching 8 bases. CDR3 length: 15 amino acids. The J segment lost 6 bases and the V segment lost 2 bases, leaving 9 bases of the junction unmatched. Looked up from germline, CDR1 is KGHSH and CDR2 is LQKENI.